The source of this TCR beta chain is a study of cytomegalovirus exposure and HLA in healthy donors. General study findings and limits: HLA alleles were associated with 15,000 to 20,000 TCR beta sequences in a later analysis at 0.05 false discovery rate. Sequencing depth across donors, presence/absence analyses assumed, was roughly uniform. The number of N-insertions in an Asian-associated ancestry cluster was reportedly below the roughly 670-donor mean in a later analysis.

With respect to this clone: The antigen is not known.

Primers included in the PCR were 60 Vbeta and 13 Jbeta primers. TCRdb keeps only in-frame clones here, not all; method: immunoSEQ multiplex PCR. The sample has about 89,000 clones; 76% are singletons. The CDR3 has 17 amino acids. Germline CDR1 is LNHDA and CDR2 is SQIVND (reference sequence). The V end lost 5 bases, the J end lost 7 bases, and 21 bases lay between the germline ends. The receptor was isolated from a male donor in good health and CMV-seronegative. The V and J genes are TRBV19 and TRBJ1-6, with D possibly matching TRBD1 (6 bases). The sequencing sample was made of PBMCs. CDR3: CASSSTPKTGPNSPLHF. CDR3 in DNA: TGTGCCAGTAGTTCAACCCCAAAGACAGGCCCGAATTCACCCCTCCACTTT.